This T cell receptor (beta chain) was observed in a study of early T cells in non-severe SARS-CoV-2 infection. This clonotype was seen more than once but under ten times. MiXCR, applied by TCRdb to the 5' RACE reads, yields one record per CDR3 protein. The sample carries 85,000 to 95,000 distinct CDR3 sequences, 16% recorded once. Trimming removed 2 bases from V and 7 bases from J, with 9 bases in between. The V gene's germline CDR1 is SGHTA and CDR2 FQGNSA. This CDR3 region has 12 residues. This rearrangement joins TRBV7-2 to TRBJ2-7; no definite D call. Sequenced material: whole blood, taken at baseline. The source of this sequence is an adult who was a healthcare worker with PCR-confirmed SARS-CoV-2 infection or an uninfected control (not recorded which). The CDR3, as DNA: TGTGCCAGCAGCTTAAAGGATACGGAGCAGTACTTC. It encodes CASSLKDTEQYF.